Listed below are T cell receptor beta chains from one sample, sequenced in a study of T cell responses to AZD1222 COVID-19 vaccine. Libraries were prepared by immunoSEQ multiplex PCR; TCRdb keeps only in-frame clonotypes and omits some of them. This sample has tens of thousands of clones, with about nine tenths found just once. Material: peripheral blood, obtained on day 0 of MenACWY control vaccination. The receptors derive from an adult in good health. The CDR3 runs from the conserved cysteine through the conserved F or W. The D gene is left open where the match is weak. Size tells how often a clone was seen (once, few, many) or the class of an expanded clone, and some rows leave it out.

v_call: TRBV5-1
clone_size: .
j_call: TRBJ1-1
cdr3_length: 16
d_call: .
cdr3_nt: TGCGCCAGCAGCTCCCCTAACGTCCTGAGGACCACTGAAGCTTTCTTT
cdr3_aa: CASSSPNVLRTTEAFF

v_call: TRBV9
clone_size: .
j_call: TRBJ1-4
cdr3_length: 15
d_call: TRBD1
cdr3_nt: TGTGCCAGCAGCGTAGATGGACAGGGCACTGAAAAACTGTTTTTT
cdr3_aa: CASSVDGQGTEKLFF

v_call: TRBV18
clone_size: .
j_call: TRBJ2-7
cdr3_length: 15
d_call: TRBD1
cdr3_nt: TGTGCCAGCTCTCTCGGACAGGGGATCTCCTACGAGCAGTACTTC
cdr3_aa: CASSLGQGISYEQYF

v_call: TRBV3-1/TRBV3-2
clone_size: .
j_call: TRBJ1-2
cdr3_length: 11
d_call: TRBD1
cdr3_nt: TGTGCCAGCAGCCAAGGGGGACAGGAAGACTTC
cdr3_aa: CASSQGGQEDF

v_call: TRBV6-5
clone_size: .
j_call: TRBJ1-3
cdr3_length: 16
d_call: .
cdr3_nt: TGTGCCAGCAGTTCCCGACGACAGGCCTCTGGAAACACCATATATTTT
cdr3_aa: CASSSRRQASGNTIYF

v_call: TRBV19
clone_size: .
j_call: TRBJ1-1
cdr3_length: 12
d_call: .
cdr3_nt: TGTGCCAGTGTAGAAGGAGGCACTGAAGCTTTCTTT
cdr3_aa: CASVEGGTEAFF

v_call: TRBV7-9
clone_size: .
j_call: TRBJ1-1
cdr3_length: 13
d_call: .
cdr3_nt: TGTGCCAGCAGCTTAGACCTGAACACTGAAGCTTTCTTT
cdr3_aa: CASSLDLNTEAFF

v_call: TRBV5-1
clone_size: .
j_call: TRBJ2-5
cdr3_length: 18
d_call: TRBD1
cdr3_nt: TGCGCCAGCAGCTCGCGTCCCGGGACAGGGGCGTTGAAGGAGACCCAGTACTTC
cdr3_aa: CASSSRPGTGALKETQYF

v_call: TRBV7-3
clone_size: .
j_call: TRBJ2-7
cdr3_length: 15
d_call: TRBD2
cdr3_nt: TGTGCCAGCAGCTTTAGACTAGCGGGGAACTACGAGCAGTACTTC
cdr3_aa: CASSFRLAGNYEQYF

v_call: TRBV5-6
clone_size: .
j_call: TRBJ2-7
cdr3_length: 12
d_call: .
cdr3_nt: TGTGCCAGCAGCTCGAATTCCTACGAGCAGTACTTC
cdr3_aa: CASSSNSYEQYF

v_call: TRBV27
clone_size: few
j_call: TRBJ2-4
cdr3_length: 13
d_call: TRBD1
cdr3_nt: TGTGCCAGCAGGACAGGGGCGGTGGACATTCAGTACTTC
cdr3_aa: CASRTGAVDIQYF

v_call: TRBV7-2
clone_size: .
j_call: TRBJ2-3
cdr3_length: 14
d_call: TRBD1
cdr3_nt: TGTGCCAGCAGCTGGACAGGAGGCGCAGATACGCAGTATTTT
cdr3_aa: CASSWTGGADTQYF

v_call: TRBV5-4
clone_size: .
j_call: TRBJ1-4
cdr3_length: 14
d_call: .
cdr3_nt: TGTGCCAGCAGCTTGCAGGCAACTAATGAAAAACTGTTTTTT
cdr3_aa: CASSLQATNEKLFF

v_call: TRBV2
clone_size: .
j_call: TRBJ2-5
cdr3_length: 14
d_call: .
cdr3_nt: TGTGCCAGCAGGAGAAGTGGGGTAGACGAGACCCAGTACTTC
cdr3_aa: CASRRSGVDETQYF

v_call: TRBV5-4
clone_size: .
j_call: TRBJ2-1
cdr3_length: 14
d_call: .
cdr3_nt: TGTGCCAGCAGCTTACCCGGGGGCCGCGATGAGCAGTTCTTC
cdr3_aa: CASSLPGGRDEQFF

v_call: TRBV3-1/TRBV3-2
clone_size: .
j_call: TRBJ2-1
cdr3_length: 12
d_call: .
cdr3_nt: TGTGCCAGCAGCCTCCCCCCGAATGAGCAGTTCTTC
cdr3_aa: CASSLPPNEQFF

v_call: TRBV27
clone_size: .
j_call: TRBJ2-5
cdr3_length: 14
d_call: .
cdr3_nt: TGTGCCAGCAGTTTAAACCCGAGCCCAGAGACCCAGTACTTC
cdr3_aa: CASSLNPSPETQYF

v_call: TRBV7-9
clone_size: .
j_call: TRBJ2-7
cdr3_length: 17
d_call: .
cdr3_nt: TGTGCCAGCAGCTTTTCGGATGGCCACGTCGGGACCTACGAGCAGTACTTC
cdr3_aa: CASSFSDGHVGTYEQYF

v_call: TRBV28
clone_size: .
j_call: TRBJ1-1
cdr3_length: 12
d_call: .
cdr3_nt: TGTGCCAGCAGTAGCCCTATCGCGGCGGGTTTCTTT
cdr3_aa: CASSSPIAAGFF

v_call: TRBV21-1
clone_size: .
j_call: TRBJ2-7
cdr3_length: 12
d_call: .
cdr3_nt: TGTGCCAGCAGCAGTGGCCCGTACGAGCAGTACTTC
cdr3_aa: CASSSGPYEQYF

v_call: TRBV6-2/TRBV6-3
clone_size: few
j_call: TRBJ1-1
cdr3_length: 13
d_call: .
cdr3_nt: TGTGCCAGCAGTCCCGGGCAGAACACTGAAGCTTTCTTT
cdr3_aa: CASSPGQNTEAFF

v_call: TRBV11-2
clone_size: .
j_call: TRBJ2-1
cdr3_length: 14
d_call: TRBD2
cdr3_nt: TGTGCCAGCAGCTCAGCTAGCGGTTACAATGAGCAGTTCTTC
cdr3_aa: CASSSASGYNEQFF

v_call: TRBV5-1
clone_size: .
j_call: TRBJ1-2
cdr3_length: 16
d_call: TRBD1
cdr3_nt: TGCGCCAGCAGCCTGGACACCGGGACAGGGGCCGATGGCTACACCTTC
cdr3_aa: CASSLDTGTGADGYTF

v_call: TRBV14
clone_size: .
j_call: TRBJ1-2
cdr3_length: 13
d_call: TRBD1
cdr3_nt: TGTGCCAGCAGCCCACTGACAGGGTTTGGCTACACCTTC
cdr3_aa: CASSPLTGFGYTF

v_call: TRBV3-1/TRBV3-2
clone_size: .
j_call: TRBJ2-7
cdr3_length: 14
d_call: .
cdr3_nt: TGTGCCAGCAGCCTCCGACAGAGGGAATACGAGCAGTACTTC
cdr3_aa: CASSLRQREYEQYF

v_call: TRBV23-1
clone_size: .
j_call: TRBJ2-7
cdr3_length: 12
d_call: .
cdr3_nt: TGCGCCAGCAGACCAACAGGGCTCGAGCAGTACTTC
cdr3_aa: CASRPTGLEQYF

v_call: TRBV4-1
clone_size: medium-sized
j_call: TRBJ2-3
cdr3_length: 15
d_call: .
cdr3_nt: TGCGCCAGCAGCCAAGTTCTTACCTTCACAGATACGCAGTATTTT
cdr3_aa: CASSQVLTFTDTQYF

v_call: TRBV6-5
clone_size: .
j_call: TRBJ2-1
cdr3_length: 14
d_call: .
cdr3_nt: TGTGCCAGCAGTTACTCGAGCTCCTACAATGAGCAGTTCTTC
cdr3_aa: CASSYSSSYNEQFF

v_call: TRBV6-5
clone_size: medium-sized
j_call: TRBJ1-4
cdr3_length: 15
d_call: TRBD1
cdr3_nt: TGTGCCAGCAGTTATCGGGACAGGGAGTCCGAAAAACTGTTTTTT
cdr3_aa: CASSYRDRESEKLFF

v_call: TRBV28
clone_size: .
j_call: TRBJ1-5
cdr3_length: 14
d_call: .
cdr3_nt: TGTGCCAGCAGCCGGGGGTCCGGCAATCAGCCCCAGCATTTT
cdr3_aa: CASSRGSGNQPQHF

v_call: TRBV3-1/TRBV3-2
clone_size: .
j_call: TRBJ1-1
cdr3_length: 12
d_call: .
cdr3_nt: TGTGCCAGCAGAAGGGAGGGCACTGAAGCTTTCTTT
cdr3_aa: CASRREGTEAFF

v_call: TRBV27
clone_size: .
j_call: TRBJ2-1
cdr3_length: 16
d_call: .
cdr3_nt: TGTGCCAGCAGTCGGCTGGAAAGACGGAGCAACAATGAGCAGTTCTTC
cdr3_aa: CASSRLERRSNNEQFF

v_call: TRBV5-3
clone_size: .
j_call: TRBJ2-1
cdr3_length: 17
d_call: .
cdr3_nt: TGTGCCACGTTAGGAGGCGCCGGCATTAGCTCCTACAATGAGCAGTTCTTC
cdr3_aa: CATLGGAGISSYNEQFF

v_call: TRBV19
clone_size: .
j_call: TRBJ2-1
cdr3_length: 11
d_call: .
cdr3_nt: TGTGCCAGTAGTGCCAACAATGAGCAGTTCTTC
cdr3_aa: CASSANNEQFF

v_call: TRBV12-3/TRBV12-4
clone_size: .
j_call: TRBJ2-3
cdr3_length: 11
d_call: .
cdr3_nt: TGTGCTATGGGTCGGGCAGATACGCAGTATTTT
cdr3_aa: CAMGRADTQYF

v_call: TRBV7-2
clone_size: .
j_call: TRBJ1-5
cdr3_length: 16
d_call: .
cdr3_nt: TGTGCCAGCAGCTTAGCGGGGGGTGAGAGCAATCAGCCCCAGCATTTT
cdr3_aa: CASSLAGGESNQPQHF

v_call: TRBV6-5
clone_size: .
j_call: TRBJ1-4
cdr3_length: 13
d_call: .
cdr3_nt: TGTGCCAGCAGGGGACGGCTAGGAGAAAAACTGTTTTTT
cdr3_aa: CASRGRLGEKLFF

v_call: TRBV5-8
clone_size: .
j_call: TRBJ2-4
cdr3_length: 14
d_call: TRBD2
cdr3_nt: TGTGCCTATTCACCGGGAGGGGAGAGCAACATTCAGTACTTC
cdr3_aa: CAYSPGGESNIQYF

v_call: TRBV7-9
clone_size: .
j_call: TRBJ1-4
cdr3_length: 18
d_call: TRBD1
cdr3_nt: TGTGCCAGCAGCTTATGGGGACAGGGGGAGCAGACTAATGAAAAACTGTTTTTT
cdr3_aa: CASSLWGQGEQTNEKLFF

v_call: TRBV2
clone_size: .
j_call: TRBJ1-2
cdr3_length: 15
d_call: .
cdr3_nt: TGTGCCAGCAGTGAAGCCCAGGAAGGTGGCTATGGCTACACCTTC
cdr3_aa: CASSEAQEGGYGYTF

v_call: TRBV7-8
clone_size: .
j_call: TRBJ1-4
cdr3_length: 15
d_call: TRBD1
cdr3_nt: TGTGCCAGCAGCCCCAACAGGGGGCAACGCGAAAAACTGTTTTTT
cdr3_aa: CASSPNRGQREKLFF